This TCR beta chain was sequenced for a study of shared clonotypes between healthy human individuals. Study details: Two women and three men aged 18 to 49 made up the donors.

Nashville, Tennessee was home to all donors, each a Caucasian adult. Assay: immunoSEQ multiplex PCR; the TCRdb copy retains only in-frame clones and omits some. The profile shows around 750,000 clones, about 74% of them singletons. This clone turned up a few times. With V trimmed by 0 bases and J by 0 bases, 3 bases remained unmatched. This CDR3 has 15 amino acids. Germline V gene data show CDR1 as SGHRS and CDR2 as YFSETQ. Sequenced material: memory CD4+ T cells sorted from blood. Subset defined: CD45RA-negative fraction. This clonotype was obtained from a woman aged 25 to 39 in good health. The genes are TRBV5-1 and TRBJ2-7; 7 bases match TRBD1. Here the CDR3 reads CASSLVGDSSYEQYF. The CDR3 DNA sequence: TGCGCCAGCAGCTTGGTTGGGGACAGCTCCTACGAGCAGTACTTC.